This entry lists 15 T cell receptor beta chains sequenced from one sample in a study of CD8 T cells in ankylosing spondylitis. Regarding the study as a whole: Roughly eight highly homologous variants made up a TCR beta motif that seemed to typify ankylosing spondylitis blood.

No antigen has been assigned to these receptors. TCRdb reprocessed the 5' RACE reads via MiXCR and lists one record per CDR3 protein. Altogether about 750,000 distinct CDR3 sequences are present, around 20% being singletons, with the ten largest covering around 19%. Sequenced sample: blood, either unsorted or a sorted T cell fraction (not recorded which). The receptors come from a male donor with ankylosing spondylitis.

This clonotype was seen more than once but under ten times. The chain has TRBV20-1 and TRBJ1-6, with TRBD1 matching over 9 bases. Germline V CDR1 and CDR2: DFQATT, SNEGSKA (reference sequence). The CDR3 has 16 residues. V gave up 5 bases and J gave up 5 bases; unmatched junction bases: 10. CDR3 in DNA: TGCAGTGCTTCGCCCGGGGGGGACAGGGATAATTCACCCCTCCACTTT. The encoded protein is CSASPGGDRDNSPLHF.

The chain is built from TRBV12-3 or TRBV12-4 and TRBJ2-5; TRBD1 matches at 12 bases. This CDR3 comprises 16 residues. V lost 5 bases, J lost 5 bases, and 9 bases stayed unmatched. CDR3 DNA sequence: TGTGCCAGCAGTAACCGGGACAGGGGGCCGGGTGAGACCCAGTACTTC. Its translation is CASSNRDRGPGETQYF.

This clonotype was seen only a few times. The chain employs TRBV20-1 and TRBJ2-7, with TRBD2 identical over 11 bases. CDR1 is DFQATT, CDR2 SNEGSKA, per germline (reference sequence). The junction had 7 bases not matched to a gene; V was cut back by 6 bases and J by 0 bases. CDR3 length: 15 amino acids. The CDR3 is CSAERTSGPSYEQYF. The CDR3 nucleotides read TGCAGTGCGGAACGGACTAGCGGGCCCTCCTACGAGCAGTACTTC.

The chain links TRBV6-1 to TRBJ2-1; perhaps TRBD2 as D (7 bases). V was clipped by 5 bases and J by 6 bases, with 17 bases between them. CDR3 length: 15 residues. CDR1 is MNHNS, CDR2 SASEGT, per germline. CDR3 amino acids: CASSKWGGLFNEQFF. The CDR3 nucleotides read TGTGCCAGCAGTAAGTGGGGGGGCCTCTTCAATGAGCAGTTCTTC.

The chain carries TRBV11-2 and TRBJ2-3, with TRBD2 identical over 8 bases. The CDR3 is made up of 19 amino acids. Trimming took 5 bases from V and 4 from J; bases not matched to a gene: 20. Germline loops: CDR1 SGHAT, CDR2 FQNNGV. The CDR3: CASSKRREKAGVSADTQYF. The CDR3 coding sequence is TGTGCCAGCAGCAAGAGGCGGGAAAAAGCGGGAGTAAGTGCAGATACGCAGTATTTT.

The chain employs TRBV28 and TRBJ2-1, with TRBD1 matching 7 bases. Germline V gives CDR1 MDHEN, CDR2 SYDVKM. This CDR3 is built from 15 residues. With V trimmed by 5 bases and J by 2 bases, 6 bases remained unmatched. The CDR3 bases are TGTGCCAGCAGTCGAGGGGGCCTCACCTACAATGAGCAGTTCTTC. Translated: CASSRGGLTYNEQFF.

J is TRBJ2-2 and V is TRBV7-2, with 8 bases aligning to TRBD1. The CDR3 length is 17 residues. V trimming: 5 bases; J trimming: 5 bases; junction bases outside the gene matches: 13. Germline CDR1 and CDR2: SGHTA and FQGNSA. CDR3 coding DNA: TGTGCCAGCAGCCGACGGGGACCAGGGGGCTCTACCGGGGAGCTGTTTTTT. Its protein product is CASSRRGPGGSTGELFF.

A note on this clonotype: This could be a read error, since a much larger clone is one nucleotide away. The conserved phenylalanine or tryptophan is not found at the CDR3 terminus, so this likely reflects a read error. In nucleotides, the CDR3 is TGTGCCAGCAGCTCCACAGGGTTGAATGAGCAGTTCTAC. Translation gives CASSSTGLNEQFY. The chain recombines TRBV12-3 or TRBV12-4 with TRBJ2-1; TRBD1 is a possible D gene (6 bases). V shed 6 bases and J shed 7 bases, with 13 bases lying between them. CDR3 length: 13 residues.

The chain uses TRBV7-9 and TRBJ1-1; TRBD1 might be the D (6 bases). V was shortened by 5 bases and J by 7 bases, with 17 bases between the two germline ends. Per germline, CDR1 SEHNR and CDR2 FQNEAQ (reference sequence). The CDR3 is made up of 14 amino acids. The chain's CDR3 is CASSQFLGTNEAFF. The CDR3 DNA reads as TGTGCCAGCAGCCAGTTCCTGGGGACAAATGAAGCTTTCTTT. Supplemented by reference TRBV7-9 and TRBJ1-1, the full variable domain reads DTGVSQNPRHKITKRGQNVTFRCDPISEHNRLYWYRQTLGQGPEFLTYFQNEAQLEKSRLLSDRFSAERPKGSFSTLEIQRTEQGDSAMYLCASSQFLGTNEAFFGQGTRLTVV.

This clonotype was counted many times. The J gene is TRBJ2-2, the V gene TRBV12-3 or TRBV12-4; D possibly corresponds to TRBD1 (6 bases). The CDR3 has 16 residues. V was trimmed by 6 bases and J by 3 bases, leaving 17 bases between them. The CDR3 region has the DNA TGTGCCAGCAGGCCACCCGGGACAAGCCACACCGGGGAGCTGTTTTTT. Translation: CASRPPGTSHTGELFF.

The chain employs TRBV5-6 and TRBJ2-4, with 8 nucleotides matching TRBD1. The J segment lost 6 bases and the V segment lost 3 bases, leaving 11 bases of the junction unmatched. The length of the CDR3 is 16 residues. The V gene's germline CDR1 is SGHDT and CDR2 YYEEEE. The CDR3 DNA reads as TGTGCCAGCAGCTCAGGCACAGGGGGGAAATCAAACATTCAGTACTTC. Encoded protein: CASSSGTGGKSNIQYF.

The chain carries TRBV3-1 and TRBJ2-3, with TRBD2 identical over 9 bases. The ends lost 4 bases at V and 4 bases at J; junction bases unmatched: 3. This CDR3 spans 14 amino acids. Germline lookup yields CDR1 LGHDT and CDR2 YNNKEL (reference sequence). The CDR3 here is CASSPTSGPDTQYF. Here the CDR3 DNA reads TGTGCCAGCAGCCCTACTAGCGGGCCAGATACGCAGTATTTT.

This clonotype showed up just a few times. For the CDR3, the DNA is TGCGCCAGCAGTGCAGGGGGCATGGAGCCCCAGCATTTT. It translates to CASSAGGMEPQHF. The rearrangement uses TRBV10-2 and TRBJ1-5; TRBD1 agrees at 8 bases. CDR1 is WSHSY, CDR2 SAAADI, per germline. V shed 4 bases, J shed 8 bases, and the junction held 4 bases outside the gene matches. The CDR3 has 13 amino acids.

This clonotype was counted only a few times. The chain links TRBV20-1 to TRBJ2-2, with a weak D call TRBD1 (6 bases). The CDR3 consists of 17 residues. CDR1 DFQATT and CDR2 SNEGSKA come from the germline V gene (reference sequence). Trimming shortened V by 0 bases and J by 4 bases, and 18 bases separated the two germline ends. As DNA, the CDR3 is TGCAGTGCTAGAGATGGGCGGCAGGGGCCGGCCACCGGGGAGCTGTTTTTT. Its translation: CSARDGRQGPATGELFF.

This clonotype was recorded a few times. The rearrangement joins TRBV12-3 or TRBV12-4 to TRBJ2-7, with D possibly called TRBD1 or TRBD2 (5 bases each). This CDR3 has 14 amino acids. V was trimmed by 5 bases and J by 3 bases, leaving 14 bases between them. DNA of the CDR3: TGTGCCAGCAGTAGCGGACACGCCGGCTACGAGCAGTACTTC. As protein: CASSSGHAGYEQYF.